A single sample gave rise to the 21 T cell receptor beta chains below, sequenced in a study of PD-1 blockade in classical Hodgkin lymphoma. The assay was immunoSEQ multiplex PCR, and TCRdb's table has in-frame clones only and misses some. The sample shows approximately 79,000 clones, approximately 91% of them seen only once. All the patients suffered relapse after autologous stem cell transplantation, and brentuximab vedotin exposure differed. This specimen was peripheral blood mononuclear cells (PBMCs), taken before the second cycle of nivolumab. The receptors were sampled from a human donor with classical Hodgkin lymphoma.

This chain uses TRBV7-9 with TRBJ2-1, with D hard to call. Germline values: CDR1 SEHNR, CDR2 FQNEAQ (reference sequence). V was pared by 8 bases and J by 0 bases, with 14 bases between. This CDR3 is 15 amino acids long. CDR3 coding DNA: TGTGCCAGCTCCCCGGCCTATGGCTCCTACAATGAGCAGTTCTTC. Amino acids: CASSPAYGSYNEQFF.

This rearrangement joins TRBV27 to TRBJ1-1, with 7 nucleotides matching TRBD1. V was pared by 4 bases and J by 1 base, with 9 bases of the junction left unmatched. Germline loops: CDR1 MNHEY, CDR2 SMNVEV (reference sequence). The CDR3 loop spans 16 amino acids. The CDR3 is CASSSTGLGPNTEAFF. Here the CDR3 DNA reads TGTGCCAGCAGTTCGACAGGGCTTGGGCCGAACACTGAAGCTTTCTTT.

The V call is TRBV7-9, the J call TRBJ2-7, with 11 bases aligning to TRBD1. J gave up 4 bases and V 2 bases, and 4 bases lay outside the gene matches. CDR1 and CDR2 from the germline V gene are SEHNR and FQNEAQ (reference sequence). CDR3 size: 15 residues. CDR3: CASSLLWDRGYEQYF. The DNA for the CDR3 is TGTGCCAGCAGCTTACTGTGGGACAGGGGGTACGAGCAGTACTTC.

This clone came up once. The chain carries TRBV2 and TRBJ1-2; D remains unclear. Trimming removed 3 bases at V and 8 bases at J, with 13 bases between. Germline V gene data show CDR1 as SNHLY and CDR2 as FYNNEI. CDR3 length: 13 residues. The CDR3 DNA is TGTGCCAGCAGTGAGAACAGCGGCGCGGGCTACACCTTC. It yields the protein CASSENSGAGYTF.

The chain is built from TRBV9 and TRBJ2-1, with D possibly TRBD2 on 5 matching bases. Germline V gives CDR1 SGDLS, CDR2 YYNGEE. There are 16 residues in the CDR3. Trimming left V 2 bases short and J 7 bases short, with 19 bases between. The CDR3 nucleotides read TGTGCCAGCAGCGTTCACGGAGGTCTAGCAATTAATGAGCAGTTCTTC. Residues: CASSVHGGLAINEQFF. The entire variable domain, with the rest obtained from reference TRBV9 and TRBJ2-1, is as follows: DSGVTQTPKHLITATGQRVTLRCSPRSGDLSVYWYQQSLDQGLQFLIQYYNGEERAKGNILERFSAQQFPDLHSELNLSSLELGDSALYFCASSVHGGLAINEQFFGPGTRLTVL.

The chain couples TRBV7-3 to TRBJ2-1; D is unclear. V shed 2 bases and J shed 9 bases, with 14 bases lying between them. CDR1 is SGHTA, CDR2 FQGTGA, per germline. This CDR3 has 14 residues. CDR3 sequence reads: CASSLLGHLGEQFF. CDR3 bases: TGTGCCAGCAGCTTACTAGGCCACCTGGGTGAGCAGTTCTTC.

About this clone: An end of the junction differs from the germline gene, which may be a read error. The chain carries TRBV30 and TRBJ2-5; TRBD2 aligns across 14 bases. Germline V gene data show CDR1 as GTSNPN and CDR2 as SVGIG (reference sequence). This CDR3 contains 13 residues. The CDR3 DNA reads as TGTGCCTGGGTGACTAGCGGGAGGGCTCATGTAGACTTC. Translated: CAWVTSGRAHVDF.

This clone turned up a few times. The chain has TRBV25-1 and TRBJ1-1; no reliable D call. Trimming shortened V by 4 bases and J by 2 bases, and 5 bases separated the two germline ends. This CDR3 has 12 amino acids. Germline V lookup: CDR1 MGHDK, CDR2 SYGVNS. Here the CDR3 reads CASSVGNTEAFF. The CDR3 DNA follows: TGTGCCAGCAGTGTAGGTAACACTGAAGCTTTCTTT.

The rearrangement links TRBV28 to TRBJ2-1; TRBD2 agrees at 7 bases. The V and J ends lost 5 bases and 8 bases, in that order; junction bases with no gene match: 15. Germline V gene sequence: CDR1 MDHEN, CDR2 SYDVKM. CDR3 length equals 16 residues. The CDR3 DNA follows: TGTGCCAGCAGTCCCTTGCGGGAGAGGATGTTCCATGAGCAGTTCTTC. Its protein is CASSPLRERMFHEQFF. The full variable domain, its missing parts supplied by reference TRBV28 and TRBJ2-1, is DVKVTQSSRYLVKRTGEKVFLECVQDMDHENMFWYRQDPGLGLRLIYFSYDVKMKEKGDIPEGYSVSREKKERFSLILESASTNQTSMYLCASSPLRERMFHEQFFGPGTRLTVL.

This chain joins TRBV5-1 and TRBJ2-7; 10 bases match TRBD1. The CDR3 spans 15 residues. CDR1 is SGHRS and CDR2 is YFSETQ in the germline V gene. The trim removed 4 bases at V and 3 bases at J, leaving 7 bases unmatched. CDR3 in DNA: TGCGCCAGCAGCCACACCGGGGACAGGGGCTACGAGCAGTACTTC. As protein: CASSHTGDRGYEQYF.

J is TRBJ1-2 and V is TRBV18; possibly TRBD1 for D (5 bases). V gave up 4 bases and J gave up 0 bases, with 30 bases separating them. Germline assignment: CDR1 KGHSH and CDR2 LQKENI. This CDR3 contains 21 residues. The CDR3, as DNA: TGTGCCAGCTCACTACTACCCCCCAGGGCGGCGGACTTTTCTTCTAACTATGGCTACACCTTC. This gives the protein CASSLLPPRAADFSSNYGYTF.

This clone came up once. The chain carries TRBV27 and TRBJ1-1; no firm D call. CDR1 is MNHEY, CDR2 SMNVEV, per germline (reference sequence). CDR3 length equals 13 residues. V shed 0 bases and J shed 8 bases, with 10 bases lying between them. CDR3 DNA: TGTGCCAGCAGTTTATCGTTCCTGGGGGAAGCTTTCTTT. Amino acid sequence: CASSLSFLGEAFF.

This sequence joins TRBV5-1 and TRBJ2-3; no firm D call. CDR1 is SGHRS and CDR2 is YFSETQ in the germline V gene. With 0 bases removed from V and 6 bases from J, the gap between germline ends came to 5 bases. The CDR3 spans 12 residues. Here the CDR3 DNA reads TGCGCCAGCAGCTTGGGAGTTGATACGCAGTATTTT. As protein: CASSLGVDTQYF.

This sequence joins TRBV27 and TRBJ2-5; no clear D gene. The CDR3 runs to 14 residues. Trimming took off 2 bases at V and 4 bases at J, with 11 bases between the two ends. CDR1 is MNHEY, CDR2 SMNVEV, per germline (reference sequence). The chain's CDR3 is CASSLEAPGETQYF. The DNA for the CDR3 is TGTGCCAGCAGTTTAGAGGCCCCAGGAGAGACCCAGTACTTC.

The V and J genes are TRBV10-1 and TRBJ2-7; TRBD1 aligns across 8 bases. Germline values: CDR1 WNHNN, CDR2 SYGVQD (reference sequence). This CDR3 spans 16 amino acids. V shed 3 bases and J 6 bases; nucleotides not matched to a gene: 13. CDR3 bases: TGCGCCAGCAGTGATAATCGGCAGGGGGCGCCTGGCGAGCAGTACTTC. It encodes CASSDNRQGAPGEQYF.

The chain combines TRBV6-5 with TRBJ1-5, with D perhaps matching TRBD1 (5 bases). Trimming took 6 bases from V and 1 from J, leaving 10 bases between them. Germline V gene lookup returns CDR1 MNHEY and CDR2 SVGAGI. CDR3 length: 14 residues. The CDR3 DNA sequence: TGTGCCAGCAGCAGGACACCGAGCAATCAGCCCCAGCATTTT. Translated, it gives CASSRTPSNQPQHF.

CDR3 sequence reads: CASSFNGYTF. CDR3 nucleotides: TGTGCCAGCAGTTTTAATGGCTACACCTTC. The chain carries TRBV28 and TRBJ1-2; D is unresolved. The CDR3 has 10 residues. Trimming removed 3 bases at V and 6 bases at J, with 2 bases between. Germline V gene data show CDR1 as MDHEN and CDR2 as SYDVKM.

This clone came up a few times. The chain joins TRBV10-1 to TRBJ2-2; the D gene is possibly TRBD1 (6 bases). CDR1 and CDR2 from the germline V gene are WNHNN and SYGVQD (reference sequence). The CDR3 sequence is 12 residues long. V was pared by 10 bases and J by 4 bases, with 10 bases between. Here the CDR3 reads CATRGSTGELFF. Here the CDR3 DNA reads TGCGCCACCAGGGGTTCCACCGGGGAGCTGTTTTTT.

The chain uses TRBV9 and TRBJ2-3; D is tentatively TRBD1 or TRBD2 (5 bases each). CDR1 is SGDLS, CDR2 YYNGEE, per germline. This CDR3 spans 15 amino acids. V lost 7 bases and J 0 bases, leaving 15 bases between the germline ends. The CDR3 sequence is CASGPGPRSTDTQYF. CDR3 nucleotide sequence: TGTGCCAGCGGACCGGGACCCAGGAGCACAGATACGCAGTATTTT. Full variable domain (missing parts from reference TRBV9 and TRBJ2-3): DSGVTQTPKHLITATGQRVTLRCSPRSGDLSVYWYQQSLDQGLQFLIQYYNGEERAKGNILERFSAQQFPDLHSELNLSSLELGDSALYFCASGPGPRSTDTQYFGPGTRLTVL.

V usage is TRBV19 and J usage is TRBJ2-3; D is perhaps TRBD1 (5 bases). The germline CDR1 and CDR2 sequences are LNHDA and SQIVND (reference sequence). CDR3 size: 15 residues. The V and J ends lost 1 base and 6 bases respectively, with 14 bases between them. CDR3: CASSIVRASGDTQYF. The CDR3 DNA follows: TGTGCCAGTAGTATAGTCAGGGCGAGTGGGGATACGCAGTATTTT.

This chain joins TRBV11-3 and TRBJ2-1; D uncertain. V was cut by 5 bases and J by 7 bases, with 9 bases left in between. CDR3 length: 12 residues. Germline V gives CDR1 SGHNT, CDR2 YENEEA. The CDR3 coding sequence is TGTGCCAGCAGCAAGGGCCGAAATGAGCAGTTCTTC. Its protein is CASSKGRNEQFF.